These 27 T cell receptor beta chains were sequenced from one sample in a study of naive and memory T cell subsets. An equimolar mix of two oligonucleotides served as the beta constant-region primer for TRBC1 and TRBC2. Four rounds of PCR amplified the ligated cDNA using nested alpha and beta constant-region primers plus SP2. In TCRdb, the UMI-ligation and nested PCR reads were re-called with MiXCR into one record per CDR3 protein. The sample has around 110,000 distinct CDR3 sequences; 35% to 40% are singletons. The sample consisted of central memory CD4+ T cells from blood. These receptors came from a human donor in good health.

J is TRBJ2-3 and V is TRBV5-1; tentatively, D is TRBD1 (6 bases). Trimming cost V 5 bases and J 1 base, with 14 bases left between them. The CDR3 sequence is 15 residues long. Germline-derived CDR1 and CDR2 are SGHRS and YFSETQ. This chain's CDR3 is CASSLRGLGTDTQYF. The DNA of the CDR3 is TGCGCCAGCAGTCTCAGGGGTCTGGGCACAGATACGCAGTATTTT.

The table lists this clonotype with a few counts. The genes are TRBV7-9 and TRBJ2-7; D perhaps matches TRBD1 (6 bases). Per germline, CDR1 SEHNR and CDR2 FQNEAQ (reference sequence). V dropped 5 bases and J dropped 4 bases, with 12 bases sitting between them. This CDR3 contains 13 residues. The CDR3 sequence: CASSAQQGYEQYF. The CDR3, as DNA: TGTGCCAGCAGCGCACAACAGGGTTACGAGCAGTACTTC.

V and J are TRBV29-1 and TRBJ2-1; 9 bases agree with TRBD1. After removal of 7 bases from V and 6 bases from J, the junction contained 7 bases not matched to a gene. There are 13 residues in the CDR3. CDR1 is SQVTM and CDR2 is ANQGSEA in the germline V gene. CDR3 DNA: TGCAGCGCCGGGGGACAGGGCATCAATGAGCAGTTCTTC. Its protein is CSAGGQGINEQFF.

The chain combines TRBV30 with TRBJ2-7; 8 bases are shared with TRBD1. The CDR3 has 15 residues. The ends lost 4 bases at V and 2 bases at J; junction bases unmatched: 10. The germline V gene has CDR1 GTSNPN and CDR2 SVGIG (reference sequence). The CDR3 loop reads CAWMGTGWGTYEQYF. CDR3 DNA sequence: TGTGCCTGGATGGGGACAGGTTGGGGAACCTACGAGCAGTACTTC.

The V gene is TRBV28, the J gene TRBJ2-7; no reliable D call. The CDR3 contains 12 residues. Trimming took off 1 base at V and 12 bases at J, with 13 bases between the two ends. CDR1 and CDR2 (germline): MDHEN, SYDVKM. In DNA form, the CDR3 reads TGTGCCAGCAGTTTATTTGTGTCAAGGCCGTACTTC. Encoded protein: CASSLFVSRPYF.

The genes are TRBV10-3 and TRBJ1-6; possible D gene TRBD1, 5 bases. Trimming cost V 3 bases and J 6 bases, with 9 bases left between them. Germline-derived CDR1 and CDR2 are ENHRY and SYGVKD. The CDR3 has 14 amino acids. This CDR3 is CAISEGDFNSPLHF. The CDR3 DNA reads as TGTGCCATCAGTGAAGGGGACTTTAATTCACCCCTCCACTTT.

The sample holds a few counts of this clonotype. Here the CDR3 reads CASSRGGGIGSYEQYF. The DNA for the CDR3 is TGTGCCAGCAGCCGCGGTGGGGGAATCGGGTCCTACGAGCAGTACTTC. V gene TRBV7-2 combines with J gene TRBJ2-7; perhaps D is TRBD1 or TRBD2 (5 bases each). The V and J ends lost 5 bases and 1 base respectively, with 18 bases between them. The germline V gene has CDR1 SGHTA and CDR2 FQGNSA. The CDR3 has 16 residues.

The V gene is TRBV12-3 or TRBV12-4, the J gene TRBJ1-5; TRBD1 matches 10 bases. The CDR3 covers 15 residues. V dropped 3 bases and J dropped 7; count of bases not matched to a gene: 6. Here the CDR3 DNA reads TGTGCCAGCAGTTTTGTGACAGGGGGCCACCAGCCCCAGCATTTT. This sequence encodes CASSFVTGGHQPQHF.

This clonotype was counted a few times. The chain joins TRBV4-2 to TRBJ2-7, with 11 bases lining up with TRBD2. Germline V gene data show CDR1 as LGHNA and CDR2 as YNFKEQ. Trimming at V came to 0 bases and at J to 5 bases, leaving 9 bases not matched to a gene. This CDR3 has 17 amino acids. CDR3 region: CASSQDFGATSGNEQYF. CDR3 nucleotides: TGTGCCAGCAGCCAAGATTTCGGTGCGACTAGCGGGAACGAGCAGTACTTC.

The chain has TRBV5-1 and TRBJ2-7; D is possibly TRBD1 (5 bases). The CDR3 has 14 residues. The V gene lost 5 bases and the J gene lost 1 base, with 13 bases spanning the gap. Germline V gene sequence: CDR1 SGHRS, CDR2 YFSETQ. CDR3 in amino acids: CASRSGSTSYEQYF. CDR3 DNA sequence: TGCGCCAGCAGATCAGGGTCTACTTCCTACGAGCAGTACTTC.

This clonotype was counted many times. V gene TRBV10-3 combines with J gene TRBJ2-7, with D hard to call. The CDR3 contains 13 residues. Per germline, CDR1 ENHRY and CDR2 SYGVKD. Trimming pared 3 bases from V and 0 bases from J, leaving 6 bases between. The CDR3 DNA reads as TGTGCCATCAGTGAACGCAGCTCCTACGAGCAGTACTTC. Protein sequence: CAISERSSYEQYF.

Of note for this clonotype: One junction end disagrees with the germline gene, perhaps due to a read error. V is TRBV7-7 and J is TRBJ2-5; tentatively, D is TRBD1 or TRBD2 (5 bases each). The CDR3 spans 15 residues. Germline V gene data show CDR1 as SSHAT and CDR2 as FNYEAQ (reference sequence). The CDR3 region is CASSSLGTHQETQYF. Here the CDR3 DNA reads TGTGCTAGCAGCTCGCTTGGGACCCACCAAGAGACCCAGTACTTC. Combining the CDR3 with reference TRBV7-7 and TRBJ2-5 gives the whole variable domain GAGVSQSPRYKVTKRGQDVTLRCDPISSHATLYWYQQALGQGPEFLTYFNYEAQPDKSGLPSDRFSAERPEGSISTLTIQRTEQRDSAMYRCASSSLGTHQETQYFGPGTRLLVL.

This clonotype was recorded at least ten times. The CDR3 spells CASSQRTDTQYF. The CDR3 bases are TGTGCCAGCAGTCAACGCACAGATACGCAGTATTTT. The chain recombines TRBV7-2 with TRBJ2-3; D remains ambiguous. The ends were cut back, 6 bases at V and 1 base at J, with 5 bases in the middle. Germline CDR1 reads SGHTA; CDR2 reads FQGNSA. The CDR3 is 12 residues long. Full variable domain (rest looked up from reference TRBV7-2 and TRBJ2-3): GAGVSQSPSNKVTEKGKDVELRCDPISGHTALYWYRQSLGQGLEFLIYFQGNSAPDKSGLPSDRFSAERTGGSVSTLTIQRTQQEDSAVYLCASSQRTDTQYFGPGTRLTVL.

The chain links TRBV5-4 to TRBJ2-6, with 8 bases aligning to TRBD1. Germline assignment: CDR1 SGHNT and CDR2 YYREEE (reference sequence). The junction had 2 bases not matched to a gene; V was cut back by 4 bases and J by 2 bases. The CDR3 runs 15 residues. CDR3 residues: CASSTGGPGANVLTF. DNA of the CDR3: TGTGCCAGCAGCACAGGGGGGCCTGGGGCCAACGTCCTGACTTTC.

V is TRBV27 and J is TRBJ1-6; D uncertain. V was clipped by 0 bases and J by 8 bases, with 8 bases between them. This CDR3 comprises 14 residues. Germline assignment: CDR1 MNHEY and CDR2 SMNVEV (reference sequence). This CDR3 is CASSLSRGDSPLHF. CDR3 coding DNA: TGTGCCAGCAGTTTATCTCGTGGGGATTCACCCCTCCACTTT.

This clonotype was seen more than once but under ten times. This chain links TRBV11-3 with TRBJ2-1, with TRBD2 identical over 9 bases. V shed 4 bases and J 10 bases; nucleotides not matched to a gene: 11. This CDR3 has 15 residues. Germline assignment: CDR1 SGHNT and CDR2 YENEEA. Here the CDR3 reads CASSSRTSEGKEQFF. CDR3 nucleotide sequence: TGTGCCAGCAGCTCCAGGACTAGCGAGGGGAAAGAGCAGTTCTTC.

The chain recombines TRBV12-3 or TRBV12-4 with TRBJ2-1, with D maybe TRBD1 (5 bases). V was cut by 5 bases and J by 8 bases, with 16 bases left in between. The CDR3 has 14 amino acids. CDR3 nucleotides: TGTGCCAGCAGTCTTCGACAGCCTCGGGATGAGCAGTTCTTC. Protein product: CASSLRQPRDEQFF.

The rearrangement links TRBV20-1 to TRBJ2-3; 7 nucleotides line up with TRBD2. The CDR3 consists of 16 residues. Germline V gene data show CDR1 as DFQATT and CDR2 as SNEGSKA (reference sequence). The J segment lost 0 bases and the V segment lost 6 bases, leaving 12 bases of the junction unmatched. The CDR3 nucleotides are TGCAGTGCACCGCCTGACGGGAGGACTAGCACAGATACGCAGTATTTT. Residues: CSAPPDGRTSTDTQYF.

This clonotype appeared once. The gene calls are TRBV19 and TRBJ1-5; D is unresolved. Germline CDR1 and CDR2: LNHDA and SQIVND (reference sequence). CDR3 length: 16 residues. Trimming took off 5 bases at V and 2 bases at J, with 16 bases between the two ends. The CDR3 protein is CASSFRFGSGNQPQHF. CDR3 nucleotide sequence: TGTGCCAGTAGTTTTCGATTTGGAAGCGGCAATCAGCCCCAGCATTTT.

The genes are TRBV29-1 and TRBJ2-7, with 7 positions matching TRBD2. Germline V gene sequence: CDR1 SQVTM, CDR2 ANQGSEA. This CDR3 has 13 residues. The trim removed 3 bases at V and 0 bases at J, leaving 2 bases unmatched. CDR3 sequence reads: CSVDASGSYEQYF. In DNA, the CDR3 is TGCAGCGTTGACGCTAGCGGCTCCTACGAGCAGTACTTC.

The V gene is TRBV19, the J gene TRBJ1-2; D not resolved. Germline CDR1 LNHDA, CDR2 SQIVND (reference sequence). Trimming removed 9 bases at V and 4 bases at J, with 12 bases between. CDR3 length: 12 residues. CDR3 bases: TGTGCCAGCCAAGCAGGACTCTATGGCTACACCTTC. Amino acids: CASQAGLYGYTF.

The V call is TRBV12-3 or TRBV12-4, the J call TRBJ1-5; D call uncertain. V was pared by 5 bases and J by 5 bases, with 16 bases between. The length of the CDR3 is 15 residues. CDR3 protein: CASSLDGRPDQPQHF. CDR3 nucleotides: TGTGCCAGCAGTCTAGACGGACGGCCCGATCAGCCCCAGCATTTT.

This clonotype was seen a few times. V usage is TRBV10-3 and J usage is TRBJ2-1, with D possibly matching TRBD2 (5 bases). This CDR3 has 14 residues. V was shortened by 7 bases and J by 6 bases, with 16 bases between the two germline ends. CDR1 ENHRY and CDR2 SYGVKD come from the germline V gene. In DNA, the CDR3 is TGTGCCATCAAGTCTAGCCAAACCACCAATGAGCAGTTCTTC. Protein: CAIKSSQTTNEQFF.

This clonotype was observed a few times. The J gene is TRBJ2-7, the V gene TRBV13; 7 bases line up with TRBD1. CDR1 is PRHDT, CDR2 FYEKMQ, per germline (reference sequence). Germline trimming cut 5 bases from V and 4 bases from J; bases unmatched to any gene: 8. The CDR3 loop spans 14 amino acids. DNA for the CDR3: TGTGCCAGCAGCGTTCGACAGGGCAGATACGAGCAGTACTTC. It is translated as CASSVRQGRYEQYF.

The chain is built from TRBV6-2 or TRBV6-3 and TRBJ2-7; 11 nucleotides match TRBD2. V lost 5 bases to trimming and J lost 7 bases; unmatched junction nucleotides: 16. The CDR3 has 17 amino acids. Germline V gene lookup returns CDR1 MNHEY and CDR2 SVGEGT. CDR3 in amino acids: CASSPNHLAGGTREQYF. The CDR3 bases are TGTGCCAGCAGTCCCAACCACCTAGCGGGAGGAACTCGAGAGCAGTACTTC.

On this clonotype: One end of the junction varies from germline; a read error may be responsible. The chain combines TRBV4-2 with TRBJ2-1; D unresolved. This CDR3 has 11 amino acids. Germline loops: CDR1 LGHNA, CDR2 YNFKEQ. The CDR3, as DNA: TGTGCCAGCAGCGAAGAGGATGAGCAGTTCTTC. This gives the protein CASSEEDEQFF.

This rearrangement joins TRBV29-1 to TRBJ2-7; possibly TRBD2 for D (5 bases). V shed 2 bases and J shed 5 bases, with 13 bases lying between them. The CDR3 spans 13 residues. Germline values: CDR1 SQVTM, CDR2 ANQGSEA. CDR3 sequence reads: CSVETGKINEQYF. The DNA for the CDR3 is TGCAGCGTTGAAACCGGGAAGATTAACGAGCAGTACTTC.